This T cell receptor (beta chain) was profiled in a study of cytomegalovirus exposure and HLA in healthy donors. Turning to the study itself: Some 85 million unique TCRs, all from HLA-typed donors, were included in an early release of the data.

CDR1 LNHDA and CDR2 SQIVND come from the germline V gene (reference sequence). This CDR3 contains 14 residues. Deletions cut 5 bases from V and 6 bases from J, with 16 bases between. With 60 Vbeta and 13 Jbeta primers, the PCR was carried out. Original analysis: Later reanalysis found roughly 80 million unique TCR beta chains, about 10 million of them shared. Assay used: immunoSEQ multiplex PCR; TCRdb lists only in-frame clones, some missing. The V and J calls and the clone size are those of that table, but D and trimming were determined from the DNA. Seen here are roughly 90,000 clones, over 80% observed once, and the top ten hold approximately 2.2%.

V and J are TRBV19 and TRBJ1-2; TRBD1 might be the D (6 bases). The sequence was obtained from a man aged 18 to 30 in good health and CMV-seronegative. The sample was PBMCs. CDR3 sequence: CASSPQGRDNGYTF. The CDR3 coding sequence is TGTGCCAGTAGTCCCCAGGGCAGGGACAATGGCTACACCTTC. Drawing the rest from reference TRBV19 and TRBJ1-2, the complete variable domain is DGGITQSPKYLFRKEGQNVTLSCEQNLNHDAMYWYRQDPGQGLRLIYYSQIVNDFQKGDIAEGYSVSREKKESFPLTVTSAQKNPTAFYLCASSPQGRDNGYTFGSGTRLTVV.